The source of this TCR beta chain is a study of T cells in Graves' hyperthyroidism and ophthalmopathy (dated by TCRdb to the late 2010s). Looking at the study overall: Peripheral blood samples were taken at the time of initial diagnosis, prior to any treatment. TCR V-J signatures able to tell the groups apart were searched for in a discovery cohort of 90 to 100 patients, of whom fewer than 45 had Graves' ophthalmopathy and 57 had stable Graves' hyperthyroidism. Prospective prediction of ophthalmopathy was tested in an independent validation cohort consisting of 18 hyperthyroidism patients and approximately 16 patients who later progressed to ophthalmopathy. The 100 discovery patients were randomly divided into training and test sets at a 7:3 ratio. Thyroid tissue and blood T-cell repertoires from six Graves' hyperthyroidism patients were also compared in the study. Once sampling was done, hyperthyroidism patients were given methimazole at a starting dose of 30 mg daily, whereas ophthalmopathy patients were given high-dose intravenous methylprednisolone. The paper describes TCR Vbeta CDR3 sequencing of 135 peripheral blood samples, made up of about 41 ophthalmopathy patients, roughly 80 hyperthyroidism patients and roughly 17 progressor patients.

The CDR3 holds 13 amino acids from the cysteine to the phenylalanine. Just the 39-base CDR3 DNA is kept, in frame starting at base 1. CDR1 and CDR2 are read off the germline V gene (reference sequence) as GTSNPN and SVGIG. V loses 3 bases, J loses 4 bases, and the germline ends lie 10 bases apart. Amplification of TCR beta CDR3 regions was carried out from RNA transcripts. For the first round of RT-PCR on the TCR CDR3, the HTBI primer set was used together with the Qiagen OneStep RT-PCR kit. Libraries were constructed in a second round of multiplex PCR, after which size selection and purification were performed. Libraries were sequenced paired-end with 100 bp reads on an Illumina HiSeq2000. In the source study's methods: SOAPnuke was used to process the raw data, throwing out any read that contained adapters or uncalled bases, had a mean Phred below 15, or lacked an exact constant-primer or identifier match. COPE v1.2.5 was used to merge the high-quality paired reads, and each unique nucleotide sequence was defined as a clonotype. Clonotypes were aligned to IMGT TRBV, TRBD and TRBJ reference segments using MiTCR v1.1. The analysis included only V-J combinations with a frequency above 0.0001, which together covered around 99% of the repertoires. A TCS score was defined as the ratio between F50 (clonal expansion) and ExV (chaos), using BLOSUM62-based TCRdist between CDR3 peptides within each V-J. Welch's t-statistics and random forest reduced several hundred V-J features to 10 to 15, which were used in a naive Bayes classifier (R e1071). The Morisita-Horn index was used to measure how similar the thyroid and blood repertoires were. TCRdb reworked the public reads: Q25 trimming with fastp, MiXCR clone assembly, productive beta chains retained. Duplicate CDR3 protein sequences are folded into a single record with the most common DNA and genes. These V and J calls derive from TCRdb rather than the authors' analysis. Here the sample has fewer than 750,000 distinct CDR3 sequences; approximately 14% occur a single time. The top ten constitute over 3.5% of the sample.

In the ophthalmopathy patients, disease was moderately to severely active, with a Clinical Activity Score of 3 or more, a NOSPECS grade of 4 or more, and a duration of less than 3 months. Any patient with an uncontrolled infection, another autoimmune disease, pregnancy or lactation was excluded. Clinical symptoms, serum thyroxine and TRAb, thyroid ultrasound, and orbital computed tomography formed the basis for the diagnoses. Ficoll-Paque density gradient centrifugation was used to isolate PBMCs from around 10 ml of fresh peripheral blood. Trizol reagent was used to extract total RNA, and RNA quality was then checked on an Agilent 2100 Bioanalyzer. The paper's findings and limits, for the study overall: A 13 V-J signature model separated ophthalmopathy from stable hyperthyroidism, with roughly 88% sensitivity and about 81% specificity in cross-validation and 80%/75% in testing. No statistical method was used to fix the sample size in advance, and group allocation was not hidden from the investigators. In validation, progression to ophthalmopathy was predicted by the model with roughly 69% sensitivity and just over 72% specificity, a median of approximately 7.1 months before onset. Most expanded thyroid clonotypes (frequency above 0.001) were also found in blood, which suggests that blood repertoires may mirror thyroid immune responses.

This clonotype was detected many times. This clone's antigen is unknown. The record has no base qualities; no much larger clone is one base away. The sequence came from a woman between 40 and 55 years old with Graves' ophthalmopathy. This receptor chain uses TRBV30 and TRBJ2-1; D gene: possibly TRBD1, on 6 matching bases. Sequencing was carried out using blood. The DNA sequence is given as TGTGCCTGGAGAGCGGACAGTTACAATGAGCAGTTCTTC. It specifies CAWRADSYNEQFF.